These 29 T cell receptor beta chains were sequenced from one sample in a study of beta chain features in type 1 diabetes. Study results and limitations: All four CD4+ subsets of Type 1 diabetes patients contained TCRB CDR3s that were moderately but significantly shorter.

For these receptors, no antigen is known. What was sequenced were expressed TCRB transcripts, since all of the isolated RNA had been reverse transcribed. The repertoire was sequenced with immunoSEQ multiplex PCR; TCRdb's copy has only in-frame clones and lacks some. The profile shows about 160,000 clones, under 9.5% of them singletons. Input material: central memory CD4+ T cells from blood. The receptors shown here come from a man between 18 and 29 years old with type 1 diabetes.

This clone was counted only a few times. The chain is built from TRBV5-1 and TRBJ2-5; D gene uncertain. V dropped 2 bases and J dropped 2 bases, with 13 bases sitting between them. Per germline, CDR1 SGHRS and CDR2 YFSETQ. The CDR3 extends over 15 amino acids. The CDR3 loop reads CASSFDGAQQETQYF. The CDR3, as DNA: TGCGCCAGCAGCTTTGACGGAGCCCAACAAGAGACCCAGTACTTC. The entire variable domain, with the rest obtained from reference TRBV5-1 and TRBJ2-5, is as follows: KAGVTQTPRYLIKTRGQQVTLSCSPISGHRSVSWYQQTPGQGLQFLFEYFSETQRNKGNFPGRFSGRQFSNSRSEMNVSTLELGDSALYLCASSFDGAQQETQYFGPGTRLLVL.

The gene calls are TRBV7-2 and TRBJ1-1; weak D call: TRBD1 (5 bases). The CDR3 has 15 amino acids. Trimming took 1 base from V and 1 from J, leaving 10 bases between them. Per the germline V gene, CDR1 is SGHTA and CDR2 is FQGNSA. The CDR3 here is CASSLVGHENTEAFF. CDR3 nucleotides: TGTGCCAGCAGCTTAGTAGGACACGAGAACACTGAAGCTTTCTTT.

The chain has TRBV9 and TRBJ2-7; D is possibly TRBD1 (5 bases). Germline lookup yields CDR1 SGDLS and CDR2 YYNGEE. Trimming pared 3 bases from V and 7 bases from J, leaving 14 bases between. The CDR3 is 13 amino acids. The CDR3 DNA sequence: TGTGCCAGCAGCGGCAGGGTTTTGAGAGAGCAGTACTTC. Protein sequence: CASSGRVLREQYF.

This clone showed up just a few times. The chain is built from TRBV7-2 and TRBJ1-1; D gene uncertain. Germline CDR1 and CDR2: SGHTA and FQGNSA. The CDR3 spans 14 residues. Trimming took off 7 bases at V and 10 bases at J, with 22 bases between the two ends. CDR3 loop: CASTPKISGMGAFF. The CDR3 nucleotides are TGTGCCAGCACCCCCAAGATCAGCGGGATGGGAGCTTTCTTT. The whole variable domain, filled in from reference TRBV7-2 and TRBJ1-1, reads GAGVSQSPSNKVTEKGKDVELRCDPISGHTALYWYRQSLGQGLEFLIYFQGNSAPDKSGLPSDRFSAERTGGSVSTLTIQRTQQEDSAVYLCASTPKISGMGAFFGQGTRLTVV.

The CDR3: CASSLLMTGAWGEQFF. The DNA for the CDR3 is TGTGCCAGCAGCTTATTGATGACAGGGGCGTGGGGTGAGCAGTTCTTC. J is TRBJ2-1 and V is TRBV7-2; 8 bases agree with TRBD1. V shed 2 bases and J 9 bases; nucleotides not matched to a gene: 12. Germline values: CDR1 SGHTA, CDR2 FQGNSA. The CDR3 is 16 amino acids.

This clone was detected only a few times. The chain has TRBV30 and TRBJ1-5; a weak D match, TRBD1 (6 bases). From germline, CDR1 is GTSNPN and CDR2 SVGIG (reference sequence). The V gene lost 0 bases and the J gene lost 2 bases, with 14 bases spanning the gap. This CDR3 contains 16 residues. In DNA form, the CDR3 reads TGTGCCTGGAGTGTACGACAGGCCGAGGGCAATCAGCCCCAGCATTTT. Its protein is CAWSVRQAEGNQPQHF. The full variable domain, its missing parts supplied by reference TRBV30 and TRBJ1-5, is SQTIHQWPATLVQPVGSPLSLECTVEGTSNPNLYWYRQAAGRGLQLLFYSVGIGQISSEVPQNLSASRPQDRQFILSSKKLLLSDSGFYLCAWSVRQAEGNQPQHFGDGTRLSIL.

This clone was seen only a few times. The CDR3 reads CASSSGTGYNEQFF. The CDR3 nucleotides are TGTGCCAGCAGCTCCGGGACTGGCTACAATGAGCAGTTCTTC. The rearrangement links TRBV5-4 to TRBJ2-1; D might be TRBD2 (6 bases). The germline V gene has CDR1 SGHNT and CDR2 YYREEE (reference sequence). The length of the CDR3 is 14 residues. Trimming removed 3 bases at V and 3 bases at J, with 10 bases between.

The chain employs TRBV29-1 and TRBJ2-7, with 9 positions matching TRBD1. There are 12 residues in the CDR3. V dropped 7 bases and J dropped 3; count of bases not matched to a gene: 4. Germline values: CDR1 SQVTM, CDR2 ANQGSEA. The CDR3: CSATGQGYEQYF. CDR3 nucleotides: TGCAGCGCGACGGGACAGGGCTACGAGCAGTACTTC.

The chain employs TRBV28 and TRBJ2-3; D possibly corresponds to TRBD2 (5 bases). This CDR3 comprises 16 residues. V lost 3 bases and J 3 bases, leaving 16 bases between the germline ends. Germline-derived CDR1 and CDR2 are MDHEN and SYDVKM. The CDR3 bases are TGTGCCAGCAGTTTCCCCGGGGTGTCGCAAACAGATACGCAGTATTTT. Translating gives CASSFPGVSQTDTQYF.

This clone was counted many times. The V gene is TRBV29-1, the J gene TRBJ1-6; a weak D match, TRBD1 (5 bases). CDR3 size: 13 residues. Looked up from germline, CDR1 is SQVTM and CDR2 is ANQGSEA. Trimming cost V 5 bases and J 0 bases, with 5 bases left between them. The CDR3 DNA is TGCAGCGTTCAGGGCTCCTATAATTCACCCCTCCACTTT. It is translated as CSVQGSYNSPLHF. The variable domain in full, completed from reference TRBV29-1 and TRBJ1-6, reads SAVISQKPSRDICQRGTSLTIQCQVDSQVTMMFWYRQQPGQSLTLIATANQGSEATYESGFVIDKFPISRPNLTFSTLTVSNMSPEDSSIYLCSVQGSYNSPLHFGNGTRLTVT.

V and J are TRBV6-5 and TRBJ2-1; 10 bases map to TRBD2. V lost 4 bases to trimming and J lost 7 bases; unmatched junction nucleotides: 10. The CDR3 has 16 amino acids. Germline values: CDR1 MNHEY, CDR2 SVGAGI. CDR3 region: CASSSLSGGAGNEQFF. In nucleotides, the CDR3 is TGTGCCAGCAGTTCCCTAAGCGGGGGGGCTGGGAATGAGCAGTTCTTC.

The rearrangement joins TRBV5-4 to TRBJ1-2; 7 bases are a match to TRBD1. The V gene end was trimmed by 4 bases and the J gene end by 6 bases; junction bases not matched to a gene: 9. Germline V gives CDR1 SGHNT, CDR2 YYREEE (reference sequence). The CDR3 has 14 residues. The CDR3 bases are TGTGCCAGCAGCCGAGAGCGACAGGGCGATGGCTACACCTTC. This gives the protein CASSRERQGDGYTF.

The genes are TRBV5-5 and TRBJ1-5, with D perhaps matching TRBD1 (5 bases). Germline V lookup: CDR1 SGHKS, CDR2 YYEKEE (reference sequence). This CDR3 spans 14 amino acids. The V gene lost 4 bases and the J gene lost 0 bases, with 8 bases spanning the gap. CDR3 residues: CASSGDYSNQPQHF. CDR3 bases: TGTGCCAGCAGCGGGGACTATAGCAATCAGCCCCAGCATTTT. Full variable domain (outside the CDR3, taken from reference TRBV5-5 and TRBJ1-5): DAGVTQSPTHLIKTRGQQVTLRCSPISGHKSVSWYQQVLGQGPQFIFQYYEKEERGRGNFPDRFSARQFPNYSSELNVNALLLGDSALYLCASSGDYSNQPQHFGDGTRLSIL.

This clone showed up just a few times. This chain uses TRBV30 with TRBJ2-3, with TRBD2 as a possible D gene (6 bases). The CDR3 is 13 amino acids. Looked up from germline, CDR1 is GTSNPN and CDR2 is SVGIG (reference sequence). Between the trimmed V and J ends, which lost 1 base and 6 bases, there was a span of 11 bases. Here the CDR3 DNA reads TGTGCCTGGAGTGGTAGCGGAGCCGATACGCAGTATTTT. Translating it yields CAWSGSGADTQYF.

This clone was detected only a few times. V usage is TRBV28 and J usage is TRBJ1-5, with TRBD1 matching 7 bases. Trimming at V came to 6 bases and at J to 15 bases, leaving 8 bases not matched to a gene. This CDR3 has 11 residues. The germline V gene encodes CDR1 MDHEN and CDR2 SYDVKM. The CDR3 is CASSLTGDRHF. DNA for the CDR3: TGTGCCAGCAGCCTAACAGGGGATAGGCATTTT. Variable domain in full (rest from reference TRBV28 and TRBJ1-5): DVKVTQSSRYLVKRTGEKVFLECVQDMDHENMFWYRQDPGLGLRLIYFSYDVKMKEKGDIPEGYSVSREKKERFSLILESASTNQTSMYLCASSLTGDRHFGDGTRLSIL.

The rearrangement joins TRBV30 to TRBJ1-3; 7 bases fit TRBD1. The CDR3 length is 13 residues. In germline, CDR1 is GTSNPN, CDR2 SVGIG (reference sequence). The junction had 7 bases not matched to a gene; V was cut back by 7 bases and J by 4 bases. The DNA for the CDR3 is TGTGCCTCCAACAGGGGTACGGGAAACACCATATATTTT. Translating it yields CASNRGTGNTIYF. The complete variable domain, with remaining parts taken from reference TRBV30 and TRBJ1-3, reads SQTIHQWPATLVQPVGSPLSLECTVEGTSNPNLYWYRQAAGRGLQLLFYSVGIGQISSEVPQNLSASRPQDRQFILSSKKLLLSDSGFYLCASNRGTGNTIYFGEGSWLTVV.

This chain links TRBV9 with TRBJ2-5, with 9 bases matching TRBD1. After removal of 2 bases from V and 1 base from J, the junction contained 6 bases not matched to a gene. The CDR3 runs to 16 residues. CDR1 and CDR2 (germline): SGDLS, YYNGEE. Here the CDR3 DNA reads TGTGCCAGCAGCGTTCGGACAGGGGCCCTCCAAGAGACCCAGTACTTC. This translates into CASSVRTGALQETQYF.

The table lists this clone with a few counts. V gene TRBV15 combines with J gene TRBJ2-3; the D is unclear. Germline V gives CDR1 LNHNV, CDR2 YYDKDF (reference sequence). Trimming stripped 4 bases from V and 5 bases from J, with 10 bases between. This CDR3 is built from 13 residues. The CDR3 region has the DNA TGTGCCACCAGCACCCGAGGCCGAGATACGCAGTATTTT. Amino acid sequence: CATSTRGRDTQYF.

The J gene is TRBJ2-2, the V gene TRBV2; possible D gene TRBD1, 5 bases. The CDR3 is 13 amino acids. CDR1 is SNHLY, CDR2 FYNNEI, per germline. With 7 bases removed from V and 2 bases from J, the gap between germline ends came to 8 bases. The CDR3 loop reads CASTRVNTGELFF. The CDR3 DNA reads as TGTGCCAGCACCAGGGTAAACACCGGGGAGCTGTTTTTT.

In its sample, this clone was seen a few times. The chain carries TRBV2 and TRBJ1-4; D is possibly TRBD1 (5 bases). The V and J ends lost 1 base and 4 bases respectively, with 10 bases between them. The CDR3 is 15 amino acids. Germline assignment: CDR1 SNHLY and CDR2 FYNNEI. The CDR3, as DNA: TGTGCCAGCAGTGAAGAAGGGGCCATTAATGAAAAACTGTTTTTT. It specifies CASSEEGAINEKLFF. Complete variable domain (other parts from reference TRBV2 and TRBJ1-4): EPEVTQTPSHQVTQMGQEVILRCVPISNHLYFYWYRQILGQKVEFLVSFYNNEISEKSEIFDDQFSVERPDGSNFTLKIRSTKLEDSAMYFCASSEEGAINEKLFFGSGTQLSVL.

This sequence joins TRBV5-4 and TRBJ2-4, with TRBD1 matching 11 bases. This CDR3 contains 17 residues. CDR1 and CDR2 (germline): SGHNT, YYREEE (reference sequence). V lost 3 bases to trimming and J lost 0 bases; unmatched junction nucleotides: 5. CDR3 sequence (DNA): TGTGCCAGCAGCTCTGGGACAGGGGGGACAGCCAAAAACATTCAGTACTTC. It yields the protein CASSSGTGGTAKNIQYF.

Only a few counts were recorded for this clone. The chain couples TRBV29-1 to TRBJ2-1, with TRBD2 as a possible D gene (6 bases). Trimming left V 4 bases short and J 0 bases short, with 25 bases between. The germline V gene has CDR1 SQVTM and CDR2 ANQGSEA. CDR3 length equals 19 residues. The CDR3 DNA is TGCAGCGTTGTAGGGAGGAGAGGGCTAGCGTCGTACTCCTACAATGAGCAGTTCTTC. It translates to CSVVGRRGLASYSYNEQFF.

This sequence joins TRBV28 and TRBJ1-5; D is possibly TRBD1 (6 bases). The CDR3 sequence is 16 residues long. Trimming removed 3 bases at V and 6 bases at J, with 18 bases between. From germline, CDR1 is MDHEN and CDR2 SYDVKM. The CDR3 DNA sequence: TGTGCCAGCAGTTTCCTAGGCGGGGGGCGCGGTCAGCCCCAGCATTTT. The encoded protein is CASSFLGGGRGQPQHF.

This clone was seen only a few times. DNA for the CDR3: TGTGCCATCAAACGACAGGGCCCAGACGAGCAGTACTTC. This encodes CAIKRQGPDEQYF. The chain employs TRBV10-3 and TRBJ2-7; TRBD1 aligns across 7 bases. This CDR3 comprises 13 residues. V lost 7 bases, J lost 5 bases, and 8 bases stayed unmatched. CDR1 ENHRY and CDR2 SYGVKD come from the germline V gene.

The rearrangement uses TRBV7-8 and TRBJ2-7; unclear D gene. Trimming removed 5 bases at V and 0 bases at J, with 11 bases between. This CDR3 has 14 residues. Germline V gene sequence: CDR1 SGHVS, CDR2 FQNEAQ. The CDR3 here is CASSGNTYSYEQYF. For the CDR3, the DNA is TGTGCCAGCAGCGGCAACACGTACTCCTACGAGCAGTACTTC.

The rearrangement links TRBV5-1 to TRBJ2-2; TRBD2 matches at 7 bases. V lost 0 bases and J lost 1; bases outside the gene matches: 0. The length of the CDR3 is 15 residues. Germline-derived CDR1 and CDR2 are SGHRS and YFSETQ. The CDR3 spells CASSLVAGNTGELFF. CDR3 DNA: TGCGCCAGCAGCTTGGTAGCGGGGAACACCGGGGAGCTGTTTTTT.

This clone was detected a few times. V gene TRBV6-1 combines with J gene TRBJ2-6, with D unresolved. This CDR3 contains 14 residues. The ends were cut back, 3 bases at V and 2 bases at J, with 5 bases in the middle. Germline CDR1 and CDR2: MNHNS and SASEGT. The CDR3 spells CASSDIPGANVLTF. The CDR3 coding sequence is TGTGCCAGCAGTGACATCCCTGGGGCCAACGTCCTGACTTTC.

This clone occurred a few times. V usage is TRBV10-2 and J usage is TRBJ2-3, with a weak D call TRBD1 (6 bases). Trimming took off 2 bases at V and 5 bases at J, with 11 bases between the two ends. The CDR3 runs 14 residues. Germline V gives CDR1 WSHSY, CDR2 SAAADI. The CDR3 DNA is TGCGCCAGCAGTGAGCAGGGGCCCCAAGATACGCAGTATTTT. It yields the protein CASSEQGPQDTQYF.

This clone was counted ten times or more. The chain joins TRBV7-2 to TRBJ1-6; D may be TRBD1 (5 bases). This CDR3 contains 14 residues. Trimming stripped 5 bases from V and 7 bases from J, with 12 bases between. Germline-derived CDR1 and CDR2 are SGHTA and FQGNSA. The CDR3 is CASSSGTANSPLHF. CDR3 coding DNA: TGTGCCAGCAGCAGCGGGACCGCAAATTCACCCCTCCACTTT.